The clone carrying this T cell receptor beta chain was picked up many times. Antigen: not known. Germline CDR1 SEHNR, CDR2 FQNEAQ (reference sequence). V lost 1 base and J 2 bases, leaving 13 bases between the germline ends. This CDR3 is 16 amino acids long. The entry originates in a study of T-cell reconstitution after alpha-beta-depleted transplantation in children. Study results and limitations: Among T cells one year after transplant, newly produced cells accounted for most counts and diversity. Several hundred expanded graft clones reportedly supplied alpha-beta T cells about two months after transplant. The origin of high day-60 TCRbeta diversity in some patients lay in surviving recipient T cells and thymic progenitors.

The authors prepared the TCRbeta library with unique molecular identifiers. MiXCR was run by TCRdb on the PCR reads, yielding one entry per CDR3 protein. The data contain hundreds of thousands of distinct CDR3 sequences, roughly a tenth of them singletons. This TCR derives from a boy under two years old with acute myeloid leukemia, due to receive a stem cell transplant. Source: PBMCs, taken before TCRalphabeta/CD19-depleted stem cell transplant. This rearrangement joins TRBV7-9 to TRBJ2-3; the D gene is possibly TRBD2 (6 bases). The CDR3: CASSLGRDSYTDTQYF. CDR3 nucleotide sequence: TGTGCCAGCAGCTTAGGTCGGGACTCCTACACAGATACGCAGTATTTT.